These 23 T cell receptor beta chains were all obtained from the same sample, sequenced in a study of response to subunit inactivated influenza vaccine. TCRdb re-derived calls from the RT-PCR reads in MiXCR, one entry per CDR3 protein. The sample lists about 580,000 distinct CDR3 sequences; 14% were seen once. The source material was PBMCs from blood, sampled 11 to 12 days after vaccination. The receptors were sampled from a man aged 50 to 60 who received an inactivated influenza vaccine.

The chain joins TRBV5-1 to TRBJ2-1, with D maybe TRBD2 (5 bases). Deletions cut 0 bases from V and 12 bases from J, with 19 bases between. The germline V gene encodes CDR1 SGHRS and CDR2 YFSETQ. The CDR3 extends over 15 amino acids. The chain's CDR3 is CASSLAGSVVAGQFF. The CDR3 coding sequence is TGCGCCAGCAGCTTGGCCGGTTCAGTAGTGGCGGGGCAGTTCTTC.

The table lists this clonotype with a few counts. V and J are TRBV19 and TRBJ1-1, with 8 bases aligning to TRBD1. CDR3 length: 13 amino acids. Germline V gene data show CDR1 as LNHDA and CDR2 as SQIVND (reference sequence). The trim removed 6 bases at V and 3 bases at J, leaving 3 bases unmatched. The CDR3 coding sequence is TGTGCCAGTAGGCCAGGGGGCCACACTGAAGCTTTCTTT. It codes for CASRPGGHTEAFF.

The rearrangement links TRBV9 to TRBJ2-6; the D is unclear. This CDR3 has 15 amino acids. Germline lookup yields CDR1 SGDLS and CDR2 YYNGEE. Trimming cost V 2 bases and J 1 base, with 7 bases left between them. The CDR3 sequence: CASSVSSSGANVLTF. The DNA of the CDR3 is TGTGCCAGCAGCGTTTCAAGTTCTGGGGCCAACGTCCTGACTTTC.

This clonotype was seen ten or more times. V gene TRBV29-1 combines with J gene TRBJ2-5; D may correspond to TRBD1 or TRBD2 (5 bases each). The germline CDR1 and CDR2 sequences are SQVTM and ANQGSEA. This CDR3 is 16 amino acids long. Trimming took 0 bases from V and 0 from J, leaving 14 bases between them. The CDR3 coding sequence is TGCAGCGTTGAAGACCCGGGGACCCTGTACCAAGAGACCCAGTACTTC. Translation gives CSVEDPGTLYQETQYF.

The V gene is TRBV20-1, the J gene TRBJ2-1; D gene ambiguous. The length of the CDR3 is 12 residues. Germline V lookup: CDR1 DFQATT, CDR2 SNEGSKA (reference sequence). V dropped 0 bases and J dropped 9 bases, with 9 bases sitting between them. The DNA for the CDR3 is TGCAGTGCTAGAGATCTTGCGTTTGAGCAGTTCTTC. Its protein product is CSARDLAFEQFF.

The chain uses TRBV6-1 and TRBJ2-7; D gene uncertain. The CDR3 extends over 12 amino acids. Trimming pared 3 bases from V and 9 bases from J, leaving 12 bases between. The germline gives CDR1 MNHNS, CDR2 SASEGT. The CDR3 DNA reads as TGTGCCAGCAGTGATATCGGGCTTAGGCAGTACTTC. This sequence encodes CASSDIGLRQYF.

The chain links TRBV5-6 to TRBJ2-3; tentative D call: TRBD1 (7 bases). The V and J ends lost 1 base and 5 bases respectively, with 14 bases between them. This CDR3 region has 15 residues. CDR1 is SGHDT and CDR2 is YYEEEE in the germline V gene. The CDR3 DNA sequence: TGTGCCAGCAGCTTGAGACAGGGAGGTATAGATACGCAGTATTTT. Encoded protein: CASSLRQGGIDTQYF.

This chain connects TRBV27 to TRBJ2-7, with TRBD2 as a possible D gene (5 bases). The CDR3 sequence is 16 residues long. V lost 3 bases to trimming and J lost 0 bases, with 15 bases between them. From germline, CDR1 is MNHEY and CDR2 SMNVEV (reference sequence). The CDR3, as DNA: TGTGCCAGCAGTTTGGTGGGAGCGGAGAGCTCCTACGAGCAGTACTTC. Translation: CASSLVGAESSYEQYF.

This chain joins TRBV28 and TRBJ2-7, with 8 bases identical to TRBD1. V was pared by 3 bases and J by 0 bases, with 7 bases of the junction left unmatched. Germline V gene sequence: CDR1 MDHEN, CDR2 SYDVKM. The CDR3 spans 16 residues. CDR3 sequence reads: CASSFHRDRYSYEQYF. Written as DNA, the CDR3 is TGTGCCAGCAGTTTCCACCGGGACAGGTACTCCTACGAGCAGTACTTC.

This clonotype was detected many times. The CDR3 DNA reads TGCGCCAGCAGCTCGGACGGGAGCTATGGCTACACCTTC. Translation gives CASSSDGSYGYTF. V gene TRBV5-1 combines with J gene TRBJ1-2; D remains ambiguous. V was cut by 3 bases and J by 4 bases, with 10 bases left in between. Germline V gene data show CDR1 as SGHRS and CDR2 as YFSETQ. The length of the CDR3 is 13 residues.

This clonotype showed up just a few times. The CDR3 loop reads CASREHQPTSGNLGEQFF. DNA for the CDR3: TGTGCCAGCAGGGAACACCAACCGACTAGCGGGAACCTCGGTGAGCAGTTCTTC. This chain uses TRBV6-2 or TRBV6-3 with TRBJ2-1; 11 bases agree with TRBD2. Germline V gives CDR1 MNHEY, CDR2 SVGEGT. The CDR3 consists of 18 residues. Trimming cost V 6 bases and J 9 bases; bases outside gene matches: 19.

This clonotype was recorded at least ten times. The chain joins TRBV20-1 to TRBJ2-5; possibly TRBD2 for D (6 bases). CDR3 size: 12 residues. Germline V CDR1 and CDR2: DFQATT, SNEGSKA (reference sequence). The CDR3 here is CAGQGKQETQYF. As DNA, the CDR3 is TGCGCGGGGCAGGGAAAACAAGAGACCCAGTACTTC.

This clonotype has a handful of counts. The rearrangement joins TRBV6-2 or TRBV6-3 to TRBJ1-1; the D gene is possibly TRBD1 (5 bases). CDR3 length: 14 residues. CDR1 is MNHEY and CDR2 is SVGEGT in the germline V gene. Trimming stripped 2 bases from V and 0 bases from J, with 7 bases between. CDR3 loop: CASSYTRVNTEAFF. The CDR3 coding sequence is TGTGCCAGCAGTTACACCAGGGTGAACACTGAAGCTTTCTTT.

The chain combines TRBV4-1 with TRBJ2-2; TRBD2 aligns across 9 bases. The length of the CDR3 is 15 residues. V was clipped by 4 bases and J by 7 bases; unmatched bases: 7. Per germline, CDR1 MGHRA and CDR2 YSYEKL. Here the CDR3 reads CASSLGGGGVGELFF. The CDR3 nucleotides are TGCGCCAGCAGCCTCGGCGGGGGGGGCGTCGGGGAGCTGTTTTTT.

This clonotype showed up just a few times. The V gene is TRBV12-3 or TRBV12-4, the J gene TRBJ1-5; 8 nucleotides line up with TRBD1. Losses at the gene ends were 8 bases for V and 0 bases for J; bases not matched to a gene: 12. The CDR3 sequence is 17 residues long. CDR3 sequence (DNA): TGTGCCAGCGGTCACGGACAGGGCCGGTATAGCAATCAGCCCCAGCATTTT. Encoded protein: CASGHGQGRYSNQPQHF.

J is TRBJ2-3 and V is TRBV10-3; 9 positions match TRBD2. Trimming took 3 bases from V and 0 from J; bases not matched to a gene: 4. From germline, CDR1 is ENHRY and CDR2 SYGVKD. This CDR3 contains 16 residues. The CDR3 region has the DNA TGTGCCATCAGTGAATATGCGGGAGGGAGCACAGATACGCAGTATTTT. It specifies CAISEYAGGSTDTQYF.

In this sample, this clonotype turned up a few times. The chain recombines TRBV10-3 with TRBJ2-1; D may be TRBD2 (6 bases). Trimming removed 7 bases at V and 3 bases at J, with 13 bases between. The CDR3 has 14 residues. Germline V lookup: CDR1 ENHRY, CDR2 SYGVKD. The CDR3 sequence: CAIMGAGYYNEQFF. The CDR3 DNA is TGTGCCATCATGGGAGCGGGCTACTACAATGAGCAGTTCTTC.

This clonotype appeared many times. The chain carries TRBV7-2 and TRBJ2-3; possibly TRBD1 for D (6 bases). The length of the CDR3 is 16 residues. Germline V gene lookup returns CDR1 SGHTA and CDR2 FQGNSA. Trimming stripped 1 base from V and 3 bases from J, with 14 bases between. The CDR3 coding sequence is TGTGCCAGCAGCTTAGGGTTGAACAGGGAAACAGATACGCAGTATTTT. Translation gives CASSLGLNRETDTQYF.

The chain uses TRBV4-3 and TRBJ2-3; D is uncertain. Trimming cost V 0 bases and J 1 base, with 8 bases left between them. The CDR3 spans 15 residues. CDR1 and CDR2 (germline): LGHNA, YSLEER. CDR3 amino acids: CASSQEAQRTDTQYF. CDR3 in DNA: TGCGCCAGCAGCCAAGAGGCACAGCGCACAGATACGCAGTATTTT.

The genes are TRBV7-2 and TRBJ2-5, with D possibly being TRBD1 (6 bases). CDR1 is SGHTA and CDR2 is FQGNSA in the germline V gene. Deletions cut 4 bases from V and 5 bases from J, with 23 bases between. The length of the CDR3 is 17 residues. CDR3 nucleotide sequence: TGTGCCAGCAGCTCGATCCTGGGGTCAGGGGCATCGGAGACCCAGTACTTC. Translation: CASSSILGSGASETQYF.

There are a few counts of this clonotype. The CDR3 loop is CASSLPGTGLAKNIQYF. The CDR3 nucleotides read TGTGCCAGCAGTTTACCCGGGACAGGACTAGCCAAAAACATTCAGTACTTC. This rearrangement joins TRBV28 to TRBJ2-4, with 8 bases aligning to TRBD1. V trimming: 2 bases; J trimming: 0 bases; junction bases outside the gene matches: 6. The CDR3 has 17 residues. Germline V CDR1 and CDR2: MDHEN, SYDVKM. Using reference TRBV28 and TRBJ2-4 for the parts outside the CDR3, the full variable domain is DVKVTQSSRYLVKRTGEKVFLECVQDMDHENMFWYRQDPGLGLRLIYFSYDVKMKEKGDIPEGYSVSREKKERFSLILESASTNQTSMYLCASSLPGTGLAKNIQYFGAGTRLSVL.

V gene TRBV6-2 or TRBV6-3 combines with J gene TRBJ1-5; 9 bases line up with TRBD1. The CDR3 loop spans 14 amino acids. The V and J ends lost 5 bases and 6 bases, in that order; junction bases with no gene match: 5. CDR1 MNHEY and CDR2 SVGEGT come from the germline V gene. In DNA form, the CDR3 reads TGTGCCAGCAGTCCAACAGGGGGCATTCAGCCCCAGCATTTT. It yields the protein CASSPTGGIQPQHF.

The V call is TRBV24-1, the J call TRBJ2-2, with D perhaps matching TRBD2 (6 bases). The CDR3 covers 16 residues. Per germline, CDR1 KGHDR and CDR2 SFDVKD. V was pared by 7 bases and J by 1 base, with 15 bases between. The CDR3: CATSGGDLKNTGELFF. Here the CDR3 DNA reads TGTGCCACCAGCGGCGGGGACCTAAAGAACACCGGGGAGCTGTTTTTT.